What follows are 10 T cell receptor beta chains derived from one specimen sequenced in a study of shared clonotypes between healthy human individuals. Some clones are missing from TCRdb's copy, which holds only in-frame ones; the method was immunoSEQ multiplex PCR. The data hold around 2.1 million clones, with 85% to 95% observed a single time. In the naive CD8 group, cells lacked CD45RO and were positively selected for CCR7, so terminally differentiated effector memory CD45RA+ cells were left out. Sequenced: naive CD8+ T cells from PBMCs. The receptors were sampled from a man younger than 35 in good health. Some clones in this sample may be carry-over from other donors' samples.

The chain links TRBV28 to TRBJ2-5; unclear D gene. The V gene's germline CDR1 is MDHEN and CDR2 SYDVKM. CDR3 length equals 13 residues. V was cut by 7 bases and J by 2 bases, with 11 bases left in between. Here the CDR3 reads CASNSEHQETQYF. CDR3 sequence (DNA): TGTGCCAGCAATTCAGAGCATCAAGAGACCCAGTACTTC.

The chain joins TRBV9 to TRBJ2-5, with 9 bases that match TRBD1. Germline V gene data show CDR1 as SGDLS and CDR2 as YYNGEE. Losses at the gene ends were 3 bases for V and 2 bases for J; bases not matched to a gene: 2. The CDR3 is made up of 14 amino acids. The CDR3 nucleotides are TGTGCCAGCAGCGGGGACAGGGCACAAGAGACCCAGTACTTC. The encoded protein is CASSGDRAQETQYF.

The CDR3 spells CASSLGWGLAYEQYF. The CDR3, as DNA: TGTGCCAGCAGCTTAGGGTGGGGACTAGCCTACGAGCAGTACTTC. The J gene is TRBJ2-7, the V gene TRBV7-8; 8 nucleotides agree with TRBD2. There are 15 residues in the CDR3. The V gene's germline CDR1 is SGHVS and CDR2 FQNEAQ. Trimming removed 1 base from V and 2 bases from J; junction bases left unmatched: 4.

The genes are TRBV6-1 and TRBJ2-1, with a possible D match to TRBD2 (5 bases). The V end was cut by 7 bases, the J end by 4 bases, with 11 bases between. This CDR3 has 13 amino acids. The V gene's germline CDR1 is MNHNS and CDR2 SASEGT. The CDR3 coding sequence is TGTGCCAGCAAGGACTGGCCATACAATGAGCAGTTCTTC. Amino acids: CASKDWPYNEQFF.

The chain carries TRBV7-9 and TRBJ2-1, with D possibly being TRBD1 (5 bases). Germline values: CDR1 SEHNR, CDR2 FQNEAQ (reference sequence). The CDR3 covers 12 residues. Trimming shortened V by 3 bases and J by 8 bases, and 8 bases separated the two germline ends. As DNA, the CDR3 is TGTGCCAGCAGCTTGATACAGGATGAGCAGTTCTTC. This codes for CASSLIQDEQFF.

In regard to this clone: This may come from a read error, since a much larger clone is one base off. Other DNA sequences in the sample encode the same CDR3. V and J are TRBV13 and TRBJ2-1; weak D call: TRBD1 (5 bases). Germline CDR1 and CDR2: PRHDT and FYEKMQ (reference sequence). The CDR3 sequence is 12 residues long. Trimming removed 2 bases from V and 6 bases from J, with 5 bases in between. CDR3: CASSLRGNEQFF. DNA for the CDR3: TGTGCCAGCAGCTTAAGGGGCAATGAGCAGTTCTTC.

The chain couples TRBV5-1 to TRBJ2-1, with D possibly matching TRBD2 (5 bases). Germline V gene sequence: CDR1 SGHRS, CDR2 YFSETQ. The CDR3 is 16 amino acids. Trimming stripped 2 bases from V and 1 base from J, with 13 bases between. The CDR3 DNA follows: TGCGCCAGCAGCTTCCCAACGGAGGCGTCCTACAATGAGCAGTTCTTC. It translates to CASSFPTEASYNEQFF.

V usage is TRBV6-5 and J usage is TRBJ2-5; 8 bases are a match to TRBD2. With 6 bases clipped from V and 1 base from J, the junction kept 4 bases outside the gene matches. CDR3 length equals 14 residues. Per germline, CDR1 MNHEY and CDR2 SVGAGI. The CDR3 is CASRPSGSQETQYF. The CDR3 DNA is TGTGCCAGCAGACCAAGCGGGAGCCAAGAGACCCAGTACTTC.

The rearrangement links TRBV9 to TRBJ2-7, with unresolved D. The length of the CDR3 is 15 residues. CDR1 is SGDLS, CDR2 YYNGEE, per germline. V was pared by 2 bases and J by 0 bases, with 12 bases between. The CDR3 nucleotides read TGTGCCAGCAGCGTCTCGGCGGAGAGCTCCTACGAGCAGTACTTC. It specifies CASSVSAESSYEQYF.

This clone was picked up a small number of times. The chain joins TRBV7-9 to TRBJ1-1, with D possibly matching TRBD1 (6 bases). With 7 bases removed from V and 4 bases from J, the gap between germline ends came to 13 bases. The CDR3 is 13 residues long. CDR1 is SEHNR, CDR2 FQNEAQ, per germline (reference sequence). The CDR3 bases are TGTGCCAGCACCCGGGGCAGGGGCACTGAAGCTTTCTTT. Encoded protein: CASTRGRGTEAFF.